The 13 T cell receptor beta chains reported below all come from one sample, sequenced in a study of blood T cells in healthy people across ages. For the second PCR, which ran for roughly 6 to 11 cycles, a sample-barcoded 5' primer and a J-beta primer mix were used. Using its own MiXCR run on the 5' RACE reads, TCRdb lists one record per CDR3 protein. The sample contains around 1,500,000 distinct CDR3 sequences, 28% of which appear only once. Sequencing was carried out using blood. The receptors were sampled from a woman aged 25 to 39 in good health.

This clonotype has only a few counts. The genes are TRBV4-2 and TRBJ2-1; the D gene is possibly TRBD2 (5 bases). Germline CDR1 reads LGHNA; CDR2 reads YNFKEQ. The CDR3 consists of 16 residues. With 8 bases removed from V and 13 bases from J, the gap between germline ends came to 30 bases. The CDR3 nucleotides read TGTGCCAGCGAGCCCCTTTTGCGCGGGTCCCAAGAGACCCAGTTCTTC. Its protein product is CASEPLLRGSQETQFF.

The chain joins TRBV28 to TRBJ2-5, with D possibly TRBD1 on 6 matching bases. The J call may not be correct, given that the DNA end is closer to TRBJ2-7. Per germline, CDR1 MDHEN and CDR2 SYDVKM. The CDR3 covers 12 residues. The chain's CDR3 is CASRKGGHEQYF. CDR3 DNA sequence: TGTGCCAGCAGGAAAGGGGGACACGAGCAGTACTTC.

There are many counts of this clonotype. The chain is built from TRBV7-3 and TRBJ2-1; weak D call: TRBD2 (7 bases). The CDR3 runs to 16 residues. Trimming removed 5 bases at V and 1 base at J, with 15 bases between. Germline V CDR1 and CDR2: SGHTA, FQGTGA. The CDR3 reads CASSRTGGPSYNEQFF. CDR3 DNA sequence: TGTGCCAGCAGCAGAACCGGGGGGCCGTCCTACAATGAGCAGTTCTTC.

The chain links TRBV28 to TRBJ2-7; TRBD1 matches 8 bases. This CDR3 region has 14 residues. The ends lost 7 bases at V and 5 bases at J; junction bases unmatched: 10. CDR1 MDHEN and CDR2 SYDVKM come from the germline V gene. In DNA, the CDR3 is TGTGCCAGCAACATCGACAGGGGACGGGACGAGCAGTACTTC. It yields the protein CASNIDRGRDEQYF. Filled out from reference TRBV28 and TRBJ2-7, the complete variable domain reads DVKVTQSSRYLVKRTGEKVFLECVQDMDHENMFWYRQDPGLGLRLIYFSYDVKMKEKGDIPEGYSVSREKKERFSLILESASTNQTSMYLCASNIDRGRDEQYFGPGTRLTVT.

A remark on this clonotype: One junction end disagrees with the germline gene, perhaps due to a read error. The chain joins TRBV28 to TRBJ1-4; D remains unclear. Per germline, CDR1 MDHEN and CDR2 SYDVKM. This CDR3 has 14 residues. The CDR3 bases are TGTACCAGCAGCCCCGTCTCGAGAGGGGAAAAACTGTTTTTT. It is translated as CTSSPVSRGEKLFF. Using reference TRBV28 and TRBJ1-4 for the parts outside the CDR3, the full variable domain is DVKVTQSSRYLVKRTGEKVFLECVQDMDHENMFWYRQDPGLGLRLIYFSYDVKMKEKGDIPEGYSVSREKKERFSLILESASTNQTSMYLCTSSPVSRGEKLFFGSGTQLSVL.

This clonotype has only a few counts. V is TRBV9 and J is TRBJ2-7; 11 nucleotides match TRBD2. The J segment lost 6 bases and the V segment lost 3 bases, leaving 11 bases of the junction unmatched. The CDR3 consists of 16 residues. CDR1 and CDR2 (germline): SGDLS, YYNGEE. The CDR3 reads CASSGTSGSKGGEQYF. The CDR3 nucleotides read TGTGCCAGCAGCGGGACTAGCGGGTCCAAAGGGGGCGAGCAGTACTTC. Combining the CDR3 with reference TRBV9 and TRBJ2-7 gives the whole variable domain DSGVTQTPKHLITATGQRVTLRCSPRSGDLSVYWYQQSLDQGLQFLIQYYNGEERAKGNILERFSAQQFPDLHSELNLSSLELGDSALYFCASSGTSGSKGGEQYFGPGTRLTVT.

The CDR3 spells CASSLMGGGLEKLFF. Written as DNA, the CDR3 is TGTGCCAGCAGCCTGATGGGGGGCGGTCTTGAAAAACTGTTTTTT. The gene calls are TRBV5-5 and TRBJ1-4; a possible D gene is TRBD1 (6 bases). The CDR3 contains 15 residues. V was cut by 4 bases and J by 7 bases, with 17 bases left in between. CDR1 is SGHKS, CDR2 YYEKEE, per germline (reference sequence).

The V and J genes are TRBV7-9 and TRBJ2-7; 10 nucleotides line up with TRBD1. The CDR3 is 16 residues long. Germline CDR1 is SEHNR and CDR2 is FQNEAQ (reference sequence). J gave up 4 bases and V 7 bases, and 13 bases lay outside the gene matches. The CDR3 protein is CASTLRGGTGDYEQYF. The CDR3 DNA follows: TGTGCCAGCACCCTACGAGGTGGGACAGGGGATTACGAGCAGTACTTC. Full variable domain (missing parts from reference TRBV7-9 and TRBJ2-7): DTGVSQNPRHKITKRGQNVTFRCDPISEHNRLYWYRQTLGQGPEFLTYFQNEAQLEKSRLLSDRFSAERPKGSFSTLEIQRTEQGDSAMYLCASTLRGGTGDYEQYFGPGTRLTVT.

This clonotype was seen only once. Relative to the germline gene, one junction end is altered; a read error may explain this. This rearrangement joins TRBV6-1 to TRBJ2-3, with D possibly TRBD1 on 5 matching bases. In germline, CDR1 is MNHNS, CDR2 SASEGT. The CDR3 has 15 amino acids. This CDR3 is CAGSEARQYTDTQYF. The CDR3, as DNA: TGTGCCGGCAGTGAGGCCAGACAGTACACAGATACGCAGTATTTT.

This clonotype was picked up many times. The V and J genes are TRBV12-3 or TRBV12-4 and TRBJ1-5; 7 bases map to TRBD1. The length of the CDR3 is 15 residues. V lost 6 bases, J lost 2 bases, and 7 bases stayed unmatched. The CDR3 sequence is CASSRGGSGNQPQHF. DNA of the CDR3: TGTGCCAGCAGCCGAGGGGGCTCGGGCAATCAGCCCCAGCATTTT.

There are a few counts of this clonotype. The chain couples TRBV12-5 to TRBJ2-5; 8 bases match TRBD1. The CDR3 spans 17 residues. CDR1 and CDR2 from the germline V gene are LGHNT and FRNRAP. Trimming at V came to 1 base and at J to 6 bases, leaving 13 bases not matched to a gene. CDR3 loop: CASGLAPEAGGAKTQYF. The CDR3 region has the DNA TGTGCTAGTGGTTTGGCCCCTGAGGCAGGGGGCGCGAAGACCCAGTACTTC.

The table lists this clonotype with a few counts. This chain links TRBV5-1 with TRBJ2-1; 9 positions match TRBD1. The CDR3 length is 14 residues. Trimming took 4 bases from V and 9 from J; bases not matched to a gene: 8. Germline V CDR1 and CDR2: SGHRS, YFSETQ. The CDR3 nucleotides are TGCGCCAGCAGCCCCCGGGACAGGGAAGGTGAGCAGTTCTTC. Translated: CASSPRDREGEQFF.

In nucleotides, the CDR3 is TGTGCCAGCAGCGTAGCGCAGGGGGGAGAAGAGACCCAGTACTTC. It specifies CASSVAQGGEETQYF. This sequence joins TRBV9 and TRBJ2-5; the D gene is possibly TRBD1 (7 bases). This CDR3 has 15 amino acids. Germline lookup yields CDR1 SGDLS and CDR2 YYNGEE. Deletions cut 0 bases from V and 3 bases from J, with 12 bases between.